The clone carrying this TCR beta chain was seen repeatedly, ten times or more. TCR beta CDR3 amplification used RNA transcripts. HTBI primers primed a first-round RT-PCR, and a second-round multiplex PCR followed. Each CDR3 protein is one row after TCRdb ran MiXCR on the multiplex PCR reads. There are under 350,000 distinct CDR3 sequences in the sample; roughly 16% occur only once, and roughly 12% lies in the top ten. Orbital computed tomography and thyroid ultrasound, along with TRAb, serum thyroxine and clinical symptoms, underpinned diagnosis. This sample is part of a study of Graves' ophthalmopathy and Graves' hyperthyroidism. V lost 1 base to trimming and J lost 2 bases, with 10 bases between them. CDR1 and CDR2 from the germline V gene are SGHKS and YYEKEE (reference sequence). CDR3 length: 14 amino acids.

This chain joins TRBV5-5 and TRBJ2-7; a weak D match, TRBD1 (6 bases). The sample taken for sequencing was peripheral blood. The receptor comes from an adult man with Graves' ophthalmopathy. The CDR3 here is CASSLYRTAYEQYF. As DNA, the CDR3 is TGTGCCAGCAGCTTGTATCGGACAGCCTACGAGCAGTACTTC.